These 9 T cell receptor beta chains were all obtained from the same sample, sequenced in a study of blood T cells in healthy people across ages. Primers used in a second PCR of about 6 to 11 cycles were a sample-barcoded 5' primer and a J-beta primer mix. TCRdb fed the 5' RACE reads into MiXCR, producing one record per CDR3 protein. The sample carries around 1,000,000 distinct CDR3 sequences, approximately 25% recorded once. These data were also reused for a study on T cells of mothers and their children.

Sequences were obtained from blood. The receptor source for this set is a girl aged 2-10 years in good health.

The chain joins TRBV12-3 or TRBV12-4 to TRBJ2-3, with D unresolved. The germline V and J ends were trimmed by 8 bases and 6 bases, with 21 bases remaining between them. The CDR3 consists of 15 residues. CDR3 nucleotides: TGTGCCAGCGTGGTGTTTAAGGAGAGTACGGATACGCAGTATTTT. Protein sequence: CASVVFKESTDTQYF.

The sample holds a few counts of this clonotype. The chain employs TRBV28 and TRBJ1-4; 8 nucleotides line up with TRBD1. Germline V gene sequence: CDR1 MDHEN, CDR2 SYDVKM. This CDR3 contains 17 residues. The V and J ends lost 6 bases and 7 bases, in that order; junction bases with no gene match: 16. CDR3 sequence: CASRPGQVTPVGEKLFF. The CDR3, as DNA: TGTGCCAGCAGACCGGGACAGGTCACCCCGGTGGGTGAAAAACTGTTTTTT.

V is TRBV6-5 and J is TRBJ1-2; D unclear. V lost 5 bases and J 4 bases, leaving 11 bases between the germline ends. Germline CDR1 is MNHEY and CDR2 is SVGAGI. CDR3 size: 13 residues. The CDR3 nucleotides read TGTGCCAGCAGTAGTAGCCCTAGCTATGGCTACACCTTC. It encodes CASSSSPSYGYTF.

This clonotype was counted a few times. The chain has TRBV6-6 and TRBJ1-1; maybe TRBD1 (5 bases). This CDR3 is built from 13 residues. CDR1 and CDR2 (germline): MNHNY, SVGAGI (reference sequence). The germline V and J ends were trimmed by 7 bases and 4 bases, with 13 bases remaining between them. Here the CDR3 DNA reads TGTGCCAGCAATTTGGGACCGCTCACTGAAGCTTTCTTT. Protein: CASNLGPLTEAFF.

V gene TRBV5-1 combines with J gene TRBJ2-2; 7 nucleotides match TRBD2. The V segment lost 0 bases and the J segment 6 bases; nucleotides outside the gene matches: 8. Germline lookup yields CDR1 SGHRS and CDR2 YFSETQ. The length of the CDR3 is 16 residues. This CDR3 is CASSLEPGAGSGELFF. CDR3 coding DNA: TGCGCCAGCAGCTTGGAACCGGGAGCGGGGTCCGGGGAGCTGTTTTTT.

This clonotype was detected only a few times. The genes are TRBV28 and TRBJ2-1, with TRBD2 identical over 11 bases. V trimming: 10 bases; J trimming: 5 bases; junction bases outside the gene matches: 10. The CDR3 length is 15 residues. Germline CDR1 and CDR2: MDHEN and SYDVKM. In nucleotides, the CDR3 is TGTGCCATAATTAGACTAGCGGGAATCGACAATGAGCAGTTCTTC. Its translation is CAIIRLAGIDNEQFF.

The V gene is TRBV28, the J gene TRBJ2-5; no clear D. The J call may be faulty, since TRBJ2-7 better matches the DNA end. This CDR3 comprises 13 residues. The germline V gene encodes CDR1 MDHEN and CDR2 SYDVKM. For the CDR3, the DNA is TGTGCCAGCAGTCCCAGGATTCATAACGAGCAGTACTTC. It codes for CASSPRIHNEQYF.

This clonotype has a handful of counts. V and J are TRBV29-1 and TRBJ2-1; 8 positions match TRBD2. The germline gives CDR1 SQVTM, CDR2 ANQGSEA. J lost 5 bases, V lost 4 bases, and 7 bases had no gene match. The CDR3 length is 14 residues. CDR3 nucleotide sequence: TGCAGCGTTGTTCGGGGGGGCCCGCACAATGAGCAGTTCTTC. Translation gives CSVVRGGPHNEQFF.

V and J are TRBV6-5 and TRBJ2-5; 8 bases fit TRBD2. CDR1 is MNHEY and CDR2 is SVGAGI in the germline V gene. This CDR3 has 15 residues. After removal of 7 bases from V and 5 bases from J, the junction contained 12 bases not matched to a gene. The chain's CDR3 is CASKSWRGDEETQYF. In DNA form, the CDR3 reads TGTGCCAGCAAATCGTGGCGGGGGGACGAGGAGACCCAGTACTTC.